This note documents a single TCR beta chain sequence. There is no known antigen for this receptor. Base qualities are missing; no much larger clone stands one base away. The sample belongs to a study of response to subunit inactivated influenza vaccine (dated by TCRdb to 2016 to 2018). Context from the whole study: Deep quantitative T cell receptor repertoire profiling was used in the study to track responses to a trivalent subunit inactivated influenza vaccine.

Receptors were amplified or captured by RT-PCR. Instrument used: Illumina HiSeq 2500. Using fastp trimming at Q25 and MiXCR clonotype assembly, TCRdb reanalyzed the public sequencing data and kept in-frame beta chains. Each CDR3 protein gets just one entry, which takes the most common genes and DNA from the rows behind it. Here the sample has roughly 760,000 distinct CDR3 sequences; approximately 21% occur a single time. The ten largest clones take up roughly a tenth of the sample. The paper as a whole reports these results and caveats: It was suggested by the authors that each seasonal influenza vaccination may recruit only a limited number of new T cells.

Sequences SGHAT (CDR1) and FQNNGV (CDR2) are obtained from the germline V gene. Its CDR3 holds 15 amino acids, cysteine through phenylalanine. Just the 45-base CDR3 DNA is kept, in frame starting at base 1. Relative to germline, V is 5 bases shorter and J is 2 bases shorter, with 13 bases between their ends. The sample here was PBMCs from blood, taken about 5 days after vaccination. This clonotype was sampled from a man in his fifties or sixties who received an inactivated influenza vaccine. Donor details come from another sample of the same person, matched by shared clones. The sequence joins TRBV11-2 to TRBJ2-1; the D gene is not confidently resolved. The DNA sequence reads TGTGCCAGCAGCCGAGCGTCGGACCCCTACAATGAGCAGTTCTTC. Translated, it gives CASSRASDPYNEQFF.